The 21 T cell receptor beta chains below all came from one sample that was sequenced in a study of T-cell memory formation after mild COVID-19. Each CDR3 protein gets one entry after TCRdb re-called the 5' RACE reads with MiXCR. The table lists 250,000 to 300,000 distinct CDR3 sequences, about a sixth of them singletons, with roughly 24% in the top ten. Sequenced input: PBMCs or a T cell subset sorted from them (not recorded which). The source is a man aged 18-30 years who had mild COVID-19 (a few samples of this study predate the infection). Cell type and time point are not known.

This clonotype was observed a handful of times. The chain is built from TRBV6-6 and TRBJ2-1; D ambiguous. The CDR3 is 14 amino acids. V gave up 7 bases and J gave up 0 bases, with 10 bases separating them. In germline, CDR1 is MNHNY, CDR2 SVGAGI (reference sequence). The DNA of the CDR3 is TGTGCCAGCACGGACCATAGCTCCTACAATGAGCAGTTCTTC. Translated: CASTDHSSYNEQFF.

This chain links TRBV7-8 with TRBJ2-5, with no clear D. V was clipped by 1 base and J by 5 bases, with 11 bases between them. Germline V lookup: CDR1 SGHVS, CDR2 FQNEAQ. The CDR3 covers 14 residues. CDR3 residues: CASSLDSPRETQYF. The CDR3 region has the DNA TGTGCCAGCAGCTTAGATAGTCCTAGGGAGACCCAGTACTTC.

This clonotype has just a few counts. The CDR3 protein is CSAPRLASSYNEQFF. DNA for the CDR3: TGCAGTGCTCCTCGCCTAGCCTCCTCCTACAATGAGCAGTTCTTC. The J gene is TRBJ2-1, the V gene TRBV20-1; a weak D match, TRBD2 (5 bases). The CDR3 extends over 15 amino acids. CDR1 is DFQATT and CDR2 is SNEGSKA in the germline V gene (reference sequence). V shed 5 bases and J shed 0 bases, with 14 bases lying between them.

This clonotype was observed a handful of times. The CDR3 loop reads CASRIDRARNTGELFF. CDR3 nucleotide sequence: TGTGCCAGCAGGATCGACAGGGCGCGGAACACCGGGGAGCTGTTTTTT. The V call is TRBV6-5, the J call TRBJ2-2; 7 bases fit TRBD1. V dropped 6 bases and J dropped 1; count of bases not matched to a gene: 8. The germline V gene has CDR1 MNHEY and CDR2 SVGAGI. The CDR3 has 16 residues.

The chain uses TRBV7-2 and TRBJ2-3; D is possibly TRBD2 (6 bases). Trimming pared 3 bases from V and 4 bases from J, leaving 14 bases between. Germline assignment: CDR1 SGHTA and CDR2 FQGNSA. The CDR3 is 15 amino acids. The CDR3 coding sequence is TGTGCCAGCAGCTTCCGCTATGGGGGGTCAGATACGCAGTATTTT. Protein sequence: CASSFRYGGSDTQYF.

The CDR3 loop reads CASSSGRDQPQHF. In nucleotides, the CDR3 is TGTGCCAGCTCGTCAGGGAGAGATCAGCCCCAGCATTTT. The V and J genes are TRBV18 and TRBJ1-5, with D perhaps TRBD1 (5 bases). Germline V CDR1 and CDR2: KGHSH, LQKENI. V shed 6 bases and J shed 5 bases, with 11 bases lying between them. This CDR3 has 13 amino acids.

The CDR3 protein is CATSTGSGVKTQYF. The CDR3 DNA follows: TGTGCCACTTCGACGGGGAGCGGGGTAAAGACCCAGTACTTC. This chain uses TRBV6-1 with TRBJ2-5; 7 bases align to TRBD2. Germline V lookup: CDR1 MNHNS, CDR2 SASEGT. The V segment lost 10 bases and the J segment 6 bases; nucleotides outside the gene matches: 14. The length of the CDR3 is 14 residues.

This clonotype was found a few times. The CDR3 is CASSLMGAQDVNYGYTF. The DNA of the CDR3 is TGTGCCAGCAGCTTAATGGGGGCGCAGGACGTAAACTATGGCTACACCTTC. V usage is TRBV7-9 and J usage is TRBJ1-2; TRBD1 might be the D (6 bases). Per germline, CDR1 SEHNR and CDR2 FQNEAQ (reference sequence). This CDR3 contains 17 residues. The V end lost 2 bases, the J end lost 2 bases, and 18 bases lay between the germline ends.

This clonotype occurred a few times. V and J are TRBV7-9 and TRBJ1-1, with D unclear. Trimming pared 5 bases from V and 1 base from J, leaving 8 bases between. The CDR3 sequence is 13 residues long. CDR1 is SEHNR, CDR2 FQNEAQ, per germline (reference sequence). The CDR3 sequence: CASSPPGNTEAFF. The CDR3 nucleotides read TGTGCCAGCAGCCCCCCGGGGAACACTGAAGCTTTCTTT.

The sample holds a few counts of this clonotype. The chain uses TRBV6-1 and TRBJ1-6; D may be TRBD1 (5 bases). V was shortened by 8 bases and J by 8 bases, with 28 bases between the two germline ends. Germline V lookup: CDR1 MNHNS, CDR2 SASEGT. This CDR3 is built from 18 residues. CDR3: CASGASRAYSSSHSPLHF. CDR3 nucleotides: TGTGCCAGCGGGGCGTCCCGGGCCTACTCATCCAGCCATTCACCCCTCCACTTT.

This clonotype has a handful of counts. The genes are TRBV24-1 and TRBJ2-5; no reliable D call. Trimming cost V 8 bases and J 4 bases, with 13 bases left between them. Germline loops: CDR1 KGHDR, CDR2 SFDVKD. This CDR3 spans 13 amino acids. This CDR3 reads CATKFWVGETQYF. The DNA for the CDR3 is TGTGCCACCAAGTTTTGGGTAGGAGAGACCCAGTACTTC.

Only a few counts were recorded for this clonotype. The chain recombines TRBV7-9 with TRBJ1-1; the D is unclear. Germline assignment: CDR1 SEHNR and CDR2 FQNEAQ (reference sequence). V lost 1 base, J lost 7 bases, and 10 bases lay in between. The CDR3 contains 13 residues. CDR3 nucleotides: TGTGCCAGCAGCTTAGTCCAAATGAGTGAAGCTTTCTTT. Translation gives CASSLVQMSEAFF.

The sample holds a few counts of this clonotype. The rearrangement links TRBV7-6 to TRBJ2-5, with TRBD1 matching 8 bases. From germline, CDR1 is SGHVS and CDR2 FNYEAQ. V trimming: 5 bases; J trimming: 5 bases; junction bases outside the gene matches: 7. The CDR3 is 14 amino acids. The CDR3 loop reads CASSLDRAGETQYF. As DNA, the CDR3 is TGTGCCAGCAGCCTGGACAGGGCAGGCGAGACCCAGTACTTC. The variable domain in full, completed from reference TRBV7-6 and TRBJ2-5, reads GAGVSQSPRYKVTKRGQDVALRCDPISGHVSLYWYRQALGQGPEFLTYFNYEAQQDKSGLPNDRFSAERPEGSISTLTIQRTEQRDSAMYRCASSLDRAGETQYFGPGTRLLVL.

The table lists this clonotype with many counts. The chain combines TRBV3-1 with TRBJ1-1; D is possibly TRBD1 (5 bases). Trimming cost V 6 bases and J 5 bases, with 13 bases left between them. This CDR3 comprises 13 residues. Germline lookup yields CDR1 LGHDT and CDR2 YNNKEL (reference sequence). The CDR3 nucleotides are TGTGCCAGCAGGCCCGGGGAGGGGACTGAAGCTTTCTTT. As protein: CASRPGEGTEAFF.

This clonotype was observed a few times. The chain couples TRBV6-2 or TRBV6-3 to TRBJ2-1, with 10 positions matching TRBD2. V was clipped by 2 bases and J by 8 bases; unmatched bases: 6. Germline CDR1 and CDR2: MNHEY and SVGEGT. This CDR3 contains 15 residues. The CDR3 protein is CASSYRPSGGDEQFF. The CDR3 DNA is TGTGCCAGCAGTTACCGGCCTAGCGGGGGTGATGAGCAGTTCTTC.

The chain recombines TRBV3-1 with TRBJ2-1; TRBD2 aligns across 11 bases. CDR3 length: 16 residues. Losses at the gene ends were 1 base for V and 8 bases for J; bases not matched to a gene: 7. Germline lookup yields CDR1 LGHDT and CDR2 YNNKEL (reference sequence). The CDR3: CASSQVGLAGGDEQFF. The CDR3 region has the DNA TGTGCCAGCAGCCAAGTTGGTCTAGCGGGGGGCGATGAGCAGTTCTTC.

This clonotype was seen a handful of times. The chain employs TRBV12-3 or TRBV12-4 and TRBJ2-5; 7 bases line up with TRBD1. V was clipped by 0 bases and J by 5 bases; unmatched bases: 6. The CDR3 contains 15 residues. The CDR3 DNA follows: TGTGCCAGCAGTTTAGCCTTCGGCAGGGGGGAGACCCAGTACTTC. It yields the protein CASSLAFGRGETQYF.

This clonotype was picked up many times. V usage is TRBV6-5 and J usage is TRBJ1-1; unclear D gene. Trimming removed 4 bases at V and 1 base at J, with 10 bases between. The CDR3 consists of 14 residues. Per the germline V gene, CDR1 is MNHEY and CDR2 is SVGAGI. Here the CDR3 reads CASSSNRRNTEAFF. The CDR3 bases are TGTGCCAGCAGTTCCAACCGTAGGAACACTGAAGCTTTCTTT.

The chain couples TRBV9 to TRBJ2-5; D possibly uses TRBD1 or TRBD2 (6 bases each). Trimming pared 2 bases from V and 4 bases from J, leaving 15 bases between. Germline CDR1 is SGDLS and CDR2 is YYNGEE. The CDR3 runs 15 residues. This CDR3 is CASSVRDILRETQYF. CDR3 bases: TGTGCCAGCAGCGTGCGGGACATCTTAAGAGAGACCCAGTACTTC.

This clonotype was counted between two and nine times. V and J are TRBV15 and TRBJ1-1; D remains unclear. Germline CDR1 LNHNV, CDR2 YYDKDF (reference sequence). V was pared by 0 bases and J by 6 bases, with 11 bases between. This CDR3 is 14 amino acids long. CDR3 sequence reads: CATSRDRGSAEAFF. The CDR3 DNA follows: TGTGCCACCAGCAGAGATCGAGGATCCGCTGAAGCTTTCTTT. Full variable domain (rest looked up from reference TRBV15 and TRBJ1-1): DAMVIQNPRYQVTQFGKPVTLSCSQTLNHNVMYWYQQKSSQAPKLLFHYYDKDFNNEADTPDNFQSRRPNTSFCFLDIRSPGLGDTAMYLCATSRDRGSAEAFFGQGTRLTVV.

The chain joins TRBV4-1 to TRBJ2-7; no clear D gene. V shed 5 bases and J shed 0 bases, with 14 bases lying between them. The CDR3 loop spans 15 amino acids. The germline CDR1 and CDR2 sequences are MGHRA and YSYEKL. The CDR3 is CASSATGLVSYEQYF. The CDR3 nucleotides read TGCGCCAGCAGCGCGACCGGGTTGGTCTCCTACGAGCAGTACTTC.